The sequence of this T cell receptor beta chain was determined in a study of blood T cell repertoires in COVID-19. Turning to the study itself: The samples span acute and convalescent COVID-19 from the United States, Italy and Spain. The cDNA or gDNA used as material had been derived from T cells, B-cell-depleted T cells, or PBMCs.

Trimming shortened V by 4 bases and J by 1 base, and 4 bases separated the two germline ends. The CDR3 extends over 12 amino acids. From germline, CDR1 is MDHEN and CDR2 SYDVKM. As originally analysed: Amplified reference gene primers provided the basis for estimating nucleated cell counts. The data were produced by immunoSEQ multiplex PCR, yet TCRdb's version contains in-frame clones alone and is incomplete. V, J and clone size are taken as reported in that table, and D and trimming were inferred from the DNA itself. The data hold 40,000 to 50,000 clones, with around 86% observed a single time. The clonotype was recovered from an elderly woman with acute or convalescent COVID-19. Sequenced input: peripheral blood. The chain has TRBV28 and TRBJ1-1; no firm D call. The CDR3 protein is CASSSGNTEAFF. As DNA, the CDR3 is TGTGCCAGCAGTTCCGGGAACACTGAAGCTTTCTTT.